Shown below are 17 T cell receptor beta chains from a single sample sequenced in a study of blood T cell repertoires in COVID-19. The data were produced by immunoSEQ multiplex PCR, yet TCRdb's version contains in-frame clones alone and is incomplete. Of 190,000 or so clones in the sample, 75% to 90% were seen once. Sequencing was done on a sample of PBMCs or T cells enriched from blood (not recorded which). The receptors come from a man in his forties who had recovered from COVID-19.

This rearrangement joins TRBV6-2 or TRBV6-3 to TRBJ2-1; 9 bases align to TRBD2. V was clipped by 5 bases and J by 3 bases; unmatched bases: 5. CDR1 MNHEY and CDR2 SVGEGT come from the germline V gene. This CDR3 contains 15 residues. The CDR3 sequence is CASSVWREGYNEQFF. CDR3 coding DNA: TGTGCCAGCAGTGTTTGGCGGGAGGGCTACAATGAGCAGTTCTTC.

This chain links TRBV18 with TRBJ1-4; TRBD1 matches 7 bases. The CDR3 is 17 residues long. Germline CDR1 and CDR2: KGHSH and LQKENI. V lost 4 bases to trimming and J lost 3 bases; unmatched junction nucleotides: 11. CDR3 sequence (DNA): TGTGCCAGCTCACTTGGGCCAAGACAGGGATCTAATGAAAAACTGTTTTTT. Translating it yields CASSLGPRQGSNEKLFF.

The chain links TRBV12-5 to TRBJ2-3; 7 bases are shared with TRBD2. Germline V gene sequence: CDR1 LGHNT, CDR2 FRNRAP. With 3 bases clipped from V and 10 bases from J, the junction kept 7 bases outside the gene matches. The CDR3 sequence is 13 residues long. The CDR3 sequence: CASGFVVGGAQYF. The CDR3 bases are TGTGCTAGTGGTTTCGTCGTGGGAGGGGCGCAGTATTTT.

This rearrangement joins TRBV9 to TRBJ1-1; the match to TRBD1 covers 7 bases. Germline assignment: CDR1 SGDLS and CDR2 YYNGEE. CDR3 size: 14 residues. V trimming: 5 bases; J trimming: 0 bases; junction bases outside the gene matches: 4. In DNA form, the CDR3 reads TGTGCCAGCAGTAGGGGACAGATGAACACTGAAGCTTTCTTT. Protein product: CASSRGQMNTEAFF.

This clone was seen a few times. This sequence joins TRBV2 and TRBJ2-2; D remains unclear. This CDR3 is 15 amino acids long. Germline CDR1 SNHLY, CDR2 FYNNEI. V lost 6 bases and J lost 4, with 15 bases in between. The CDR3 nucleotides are TGTGCCAGCAGCGCTACCGGGTCAGCCACCGGGGAGCTGTTTTTT. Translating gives CASSATGSATGELFF.

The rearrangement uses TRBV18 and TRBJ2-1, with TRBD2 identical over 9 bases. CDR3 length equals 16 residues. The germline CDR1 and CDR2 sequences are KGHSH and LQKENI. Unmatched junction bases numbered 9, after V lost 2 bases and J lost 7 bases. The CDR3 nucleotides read TGTGCCAGCTCACCATCGCGGGAGGGCCAGCTTAATGAGCAGTTCTTC. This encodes CASSPSREGQLNEQFF.

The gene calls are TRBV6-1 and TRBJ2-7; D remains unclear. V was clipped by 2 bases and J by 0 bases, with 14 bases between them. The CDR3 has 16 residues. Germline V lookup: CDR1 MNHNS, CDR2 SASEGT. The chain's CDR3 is CASSEYSPTVSYEQYF. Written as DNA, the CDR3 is TGTGCCAGCAGTGAATATTCCCCAACAGTCTCCTACGAGCAGTACTTC.

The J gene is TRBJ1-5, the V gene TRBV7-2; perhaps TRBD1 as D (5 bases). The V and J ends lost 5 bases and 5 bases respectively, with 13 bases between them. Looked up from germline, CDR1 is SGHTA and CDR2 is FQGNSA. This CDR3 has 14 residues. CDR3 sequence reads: CASSRTQGYQPQHF. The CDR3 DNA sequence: TGTGCCAGCAGCCGGACCCAGGGATATCAGCCCCAGCATTTT.

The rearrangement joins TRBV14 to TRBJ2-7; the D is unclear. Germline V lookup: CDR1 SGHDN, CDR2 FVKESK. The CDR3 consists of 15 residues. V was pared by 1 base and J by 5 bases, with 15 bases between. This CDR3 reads CASSQGARLPDEQYF. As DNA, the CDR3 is TGTGCCAGCAGCCAAGGGGCTCGGTTGCCCGACGAGCAGTACTTC.

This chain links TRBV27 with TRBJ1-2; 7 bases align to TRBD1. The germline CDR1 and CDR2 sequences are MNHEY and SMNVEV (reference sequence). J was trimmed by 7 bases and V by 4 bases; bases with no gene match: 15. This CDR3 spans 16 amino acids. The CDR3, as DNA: TGTGCCAGCAGTTGGCCGCCGGGACAGAGGAACGTTGGCTACACCTTC. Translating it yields CASSWPPGQRNVGYTF.

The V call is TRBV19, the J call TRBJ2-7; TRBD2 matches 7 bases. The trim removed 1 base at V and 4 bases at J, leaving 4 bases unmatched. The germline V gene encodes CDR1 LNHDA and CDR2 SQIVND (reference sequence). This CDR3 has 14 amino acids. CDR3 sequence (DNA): TGTGCCAGTAGTATAGGGGGGGGGATTTACGAGCAGTACTTC. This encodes CASSIGGGIYEQYF.

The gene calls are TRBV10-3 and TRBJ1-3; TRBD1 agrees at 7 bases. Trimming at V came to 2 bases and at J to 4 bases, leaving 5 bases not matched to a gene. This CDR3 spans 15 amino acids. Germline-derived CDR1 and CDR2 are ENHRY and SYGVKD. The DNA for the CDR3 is TGTGCCATCAGTGAGGAGGGGGCGCGCGGAAACACCATATATTTT. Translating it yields CAISEEGARGNTIYF.

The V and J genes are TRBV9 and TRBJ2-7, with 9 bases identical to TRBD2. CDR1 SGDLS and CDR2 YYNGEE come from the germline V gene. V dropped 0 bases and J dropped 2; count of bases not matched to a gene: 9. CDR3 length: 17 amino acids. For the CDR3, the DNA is TGTGCCAGCAGCGTAGGGAGTAGCGGGAGAATGGCCTACGAGCAGTACTTC. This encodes CASSVGSSGRMAYEQYF.

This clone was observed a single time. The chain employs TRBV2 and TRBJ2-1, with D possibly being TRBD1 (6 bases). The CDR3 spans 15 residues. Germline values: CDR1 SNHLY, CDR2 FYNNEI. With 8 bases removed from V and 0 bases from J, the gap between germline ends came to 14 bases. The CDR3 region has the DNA TGTGCCAGCGTCCGAGCGGACAGCTCCTACAATGAGCAGTTCTTC. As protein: CASVRADSSYNEQFF.

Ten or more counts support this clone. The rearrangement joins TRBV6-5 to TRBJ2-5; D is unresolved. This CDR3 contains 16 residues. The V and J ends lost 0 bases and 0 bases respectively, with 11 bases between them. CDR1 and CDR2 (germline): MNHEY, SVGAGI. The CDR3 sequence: CASSYSIAEYQETQYF. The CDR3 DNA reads TGTGCCAGCAGTTACTCAATAGCAGAGTACCAAGAGACCCAGTACTTC.

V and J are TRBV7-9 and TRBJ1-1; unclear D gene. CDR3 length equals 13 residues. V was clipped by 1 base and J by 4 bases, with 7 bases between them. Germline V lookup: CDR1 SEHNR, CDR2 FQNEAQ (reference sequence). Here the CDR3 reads CASSLDQATEAFF. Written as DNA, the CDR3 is TGTGCCAGCAGCTTAGATCAGGCCACTGAAGCTTTCTTT.

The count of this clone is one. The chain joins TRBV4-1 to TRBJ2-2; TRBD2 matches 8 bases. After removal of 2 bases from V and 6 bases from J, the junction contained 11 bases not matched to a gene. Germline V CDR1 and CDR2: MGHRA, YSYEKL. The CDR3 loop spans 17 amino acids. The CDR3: CASSQHPGLVMAGELFF. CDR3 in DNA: TGCGCCAGCAGCCAACACCCGGGACTAGTAATGGCCGGGGAGCTGTTTTTT.